This entry lists 15 T cell receptor beta chains sequenced from one sample in a study of blood T cells in healthy people across ages. A second PCR of about 6 to 11 cycles used a sample-barcoded 5' primer and a J-beta primer mix. TCRdb independently ran MiXCR on the 5' RACE reads; one entry per CDR3 protein. The sample has over a million distinct CDR3 sequences; roughly 43% are singletons. The sample consisted of blood. These receptor sequences come from a woman under 30 in good health.

This clonotype occurred once. The chain joins TRBV27 to TRBJ1-2; possibly TRBD1 for D (6 bases). Germline V gene data show CDR1 as MNHEY and CDR2 as SMNVEV (reference sequence). The CDR3 extends over 13 amino acids. V was cut by 5 bases and J by 4 bases, with 11 bases left in between. CDR3 sequence (DNA): TGTGCCAGCAGTCCAGGACAGTGCTATGGCTACACCTTC. It is translated as CASSPGQCYGYTF.

The chain carries TRBV3-1 and TRBJ1-2, with TRBD1 as a possible D gene (5 bases). Per germline, CDR1 LGHDT and CDR2 YNNKEL (reference sequence). This CDR3 comprises 14 residues. The V end was cut by 6 bases, the J end by 6 bases, with 17 bases between. CDR3 residues: CASRPTGTQDGYTF. The CDR3 nucleotides are TGTGCCAGCAGGCCGACCGGGACTCAGGATGGCTACACCTTC.

The chain employs TRBV27 and TRBJ2-1; the match to TRBD1 covers 9 bases. CDR1 and CDR2 (germline): MNHEY, SMNVEV (reference sequence). Trimming took 9 bases from V and 12 from J; bases not matched to a gene: 21. CDR3 length: 16 residues. CDR3 amino acids: CARKSPYRDRVPGQFF. The CDR3 region has the DNA TGTGCCAGGAAATCCCCGTACCGGGACAGGGTACCCGGGCAGTTCTTC.

The chain couples TRBV29-1 to TRBJ1-1; the D gene is possibly TRBD1 (5 bases). The CDR3 spans 13 residues. V was shortened by 3 bases and J by 5 bases, with 13 bases between the two germline ends. Looked up from germline, CDR1 is SQVTM and CDR2 is ANQGSEA. The CDR3 bases are TGCAGCGTTGAGAGGTTCGGGGGGACTGAAGCTTTCTTT. As protein: CSVERFGGTEAFF.

The chain links TRBV2 to TRBJ1-1; a possible D gene is TRBD1 (6 bases). V lost 3 bases and J 1 base, leaving 12 bases between the germline ends. The CDR3 runs to 15 residues. Germline V CDR1 and CDR2: SNHLY, FYNNEI. CDR3 in DNA: TGTGCCAGCAGTGACCCTTTGACAGGGAACACTGAAGCTTTCTTT. It encodes CASSDPLTGNTEAFF.

This clonotype was seen a handful of times. The V and J genes are TRBV20-1 and TRBJ1-6; D unresolved. This CDR3 region has 12 residues. CDR1 and CDR2 (germline): DFQATT, SNEGSKA (reference sequence). Trimming stripped 2 bases from V and 8 bases from J, with 7 bases between. CDR3: CSARLIHSPLHF. In DNA form, the CDR3 reads TGCAGTGCTAGATTGATCCATTCACCCCTCCACTTT.

The rearrangement uses TRBV6-6 and TRBJ1-4, with TRBD1 matching over 7 bases. The V and J ends lost 2 bases and 10 bases, in that order; junction bases with no gene match: 10. Per the germline V gene, CDR1 is MNHNY and CDR2 is SVGAGI (reference sequence). The CDR3 runs 15 residues. CDR3: CASSYPGGGPGKLFF. CDR3 coding DNA: TGTGCCAGCAGTTACCCAGGGGGGGGGCCAGGAAAACTGTTTTTT.

CDR3 in DNA: TGTGCCAGCAGCCCGGTATCGGGCGCACCCCGGGTATACGAGCAGTACTTC. This codes for CASSPVSGAPRVYEQYF. This rearrangement joins TRBV14 to TRBJ2-7; D not resolved. Germline V gene lookup returns CDR1 SGHDN and CDR2 FVKESK. CDR3 size: 17 residues. Deletions cut 4 bases from V and 4 bases from J, with 23 bases between.

The rearrangement joins TRBV6-5 to TRBJ1-6; maybe TRBD1 (5 bases). Trimming pared 2 bases from V and 6 bases from J, leaving 8 bases between. CDR1 MNHEY and CDR2 SVGAGI come from the germline V gene. The CDR3 sequence is 14 residues long. The CDR3 reads CASSYETANSPLHF. CDR3 sequence (DNA): TGTGCCAGCAGTTACGAGACAGCTAATTCACCCCTCCACTTT.

This clonotype has only a few counts. V and J are TRBV6-2 or TRBV6-3 and TRBJ1-5; D not resolved. The CDR3 spans 14 residues. V was cut by 2 bases and J by 0 bases, with 5 bases left in between. Germline V CDR1 and CDR2: MNHEY, SVGEGT. The CDR3 sequence is CASSYTDSNQPQHF. Written as DNA, the CDR3 is TGTGCCAGCAGTTACACGGATAGCAATCAGCCCCAGCATTTT.

In the case of this clonotype: Germline is not matched at one junction end, which may reflect a read error. CDR3 nucleotide sequence: TGCGCCGGCAGTCACGACCCTCCTGAAAAACTGTTTTTT. The encoded protein is CAGSHDPPEKLFF. This chain uses TRBV4-3 with TRBJ1-4; D is uncertain. This CDR3 spans 13 amino acids. Germline assignment: CDR1 LGHNA and CDR2 YSLEER.

This chain uses TRBV20-1 with TRBJ2-5, with 10 positions matching TRBD2. Germline lookup yields CDR1 DFQATT and CDR2 SNEGSKA (reference sequence). The CDR3 spans 16 residues. V shed 0 bases and J 0 bases; nucleotides not matched to a gene: 4. Here the CDR3 DNA reads TGCAGTGCTAGAGATCCGACTAGCGGGCACCAAGAGACCCAGTACTTC. Translated: CSARDPTSGHQETQYF.

This clonotype was detected only once. The chain uses TRBV4-1 and TRBJ1-1; 7 bases align to TRBD1. The V gene end was trimmed by 4 bases and the J gene end by 1 base; junction bases not matched to a gene: 6. Germline V lookup: CDR1 MGHRA, CDR2 YSYEKL. The CDR3 runs to 15 residues. CDR3 bases: TGCGCCAGCAGCCGGCCGACAGGGCAGAACACTGAAGCTTTCTTT. Translated: CASSRPTGQNTEAFF.

The chain links TRBV9 to TRBJ2-5, with 9 bases matching TRBD2. CDR3 length equals 16 residues. J lost 4 bases, V lost 0 bases, and 7 bases had no gene match. Germline CDR1 is SGDLS and CDR2 is YYNGEE. The CDR3: CASSVVPRGGRETQYF. CDR3 nucleotide sequence: TGTGCCAGCAGCGTAGTCCCGCGGGGGGGTCGAGAGACCCAGTACTTC.

This clonotype appeared a few times. The chain combines TRBV13 with TRBJ1-2; D is possibly TRBD1 (6 bases). The CDR3 is 15 residues long. Trimming removed 0 bases at V and 8 bases at J, with 16 bases between. Germline V gene lookup returns CDR1 PRHDT and CDR2 FYEKMQ (reference sequence). DNA of the CDR3: TGTGCCAGCAGCTTAGGTAAACAGGGAGCACGAGGCTACACCTTC. Amino acid sequence: CASSLGKQGARGYTF.